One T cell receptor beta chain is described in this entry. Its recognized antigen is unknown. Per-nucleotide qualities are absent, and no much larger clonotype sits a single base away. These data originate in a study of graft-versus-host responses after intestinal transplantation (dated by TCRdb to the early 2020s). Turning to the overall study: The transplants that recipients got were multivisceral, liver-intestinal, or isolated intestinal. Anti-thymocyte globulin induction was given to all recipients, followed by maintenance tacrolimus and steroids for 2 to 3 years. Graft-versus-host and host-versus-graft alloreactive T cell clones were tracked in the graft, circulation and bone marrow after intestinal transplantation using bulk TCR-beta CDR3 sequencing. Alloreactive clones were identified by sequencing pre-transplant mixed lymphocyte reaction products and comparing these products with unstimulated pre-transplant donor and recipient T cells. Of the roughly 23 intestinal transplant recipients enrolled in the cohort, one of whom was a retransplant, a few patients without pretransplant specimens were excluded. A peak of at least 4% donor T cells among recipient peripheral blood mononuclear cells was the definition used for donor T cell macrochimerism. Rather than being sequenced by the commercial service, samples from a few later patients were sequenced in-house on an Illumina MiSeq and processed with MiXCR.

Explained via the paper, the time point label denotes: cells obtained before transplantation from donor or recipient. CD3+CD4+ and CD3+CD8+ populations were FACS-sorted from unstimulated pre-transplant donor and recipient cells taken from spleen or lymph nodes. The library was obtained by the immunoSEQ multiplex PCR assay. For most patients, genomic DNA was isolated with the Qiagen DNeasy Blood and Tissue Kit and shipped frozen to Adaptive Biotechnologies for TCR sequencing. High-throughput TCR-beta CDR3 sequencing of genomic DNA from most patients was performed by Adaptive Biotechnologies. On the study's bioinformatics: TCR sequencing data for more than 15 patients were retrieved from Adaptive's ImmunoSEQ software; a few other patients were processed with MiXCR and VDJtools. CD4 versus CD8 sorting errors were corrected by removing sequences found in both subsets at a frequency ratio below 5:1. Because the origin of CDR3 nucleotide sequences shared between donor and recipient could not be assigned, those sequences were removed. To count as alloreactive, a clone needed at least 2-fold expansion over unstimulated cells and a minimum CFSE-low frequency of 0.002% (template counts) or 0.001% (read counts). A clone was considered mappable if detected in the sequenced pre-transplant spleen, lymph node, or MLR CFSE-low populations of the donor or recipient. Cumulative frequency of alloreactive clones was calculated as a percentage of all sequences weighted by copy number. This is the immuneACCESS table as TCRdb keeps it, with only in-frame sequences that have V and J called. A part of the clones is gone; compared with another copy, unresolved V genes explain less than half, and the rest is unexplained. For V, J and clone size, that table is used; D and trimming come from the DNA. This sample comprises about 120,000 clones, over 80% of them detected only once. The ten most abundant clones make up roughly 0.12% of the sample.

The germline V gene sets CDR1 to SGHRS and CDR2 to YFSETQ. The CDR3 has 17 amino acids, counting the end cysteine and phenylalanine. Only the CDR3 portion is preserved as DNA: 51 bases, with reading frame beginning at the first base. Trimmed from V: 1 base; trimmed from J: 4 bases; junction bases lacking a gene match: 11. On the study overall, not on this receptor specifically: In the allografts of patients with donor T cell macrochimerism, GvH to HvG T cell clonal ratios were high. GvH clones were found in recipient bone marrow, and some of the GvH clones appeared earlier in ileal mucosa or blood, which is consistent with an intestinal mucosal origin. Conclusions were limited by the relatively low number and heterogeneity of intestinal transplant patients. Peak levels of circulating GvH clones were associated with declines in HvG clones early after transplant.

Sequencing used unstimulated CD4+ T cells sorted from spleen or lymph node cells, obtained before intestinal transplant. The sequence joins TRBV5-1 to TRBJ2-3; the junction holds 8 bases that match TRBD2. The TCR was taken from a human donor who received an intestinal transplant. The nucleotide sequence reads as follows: TGCGCCAGCAGCTTGATCCCCCGGGGGGGCAGGGCAGATACGCAGTATTTT. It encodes CASSLIPRGGRADTQYF.